One sample yielded the 2 T cell receptor beta chains listed below, sequenced in a study of blood T cells in healthy people across ages. With a J-beta primer mix and a sample-barcoded 5' primer, a second PCR ran roughly 6 to 11 cycles. One entry per CDR3 protein, called by TCRdb with MiXCR from the 5' RACE reads. The table shows about 570,000 distinct CDR3 sequences, with roughly a quarter occurring only once. The same data also went into a second study, on T cells of mothers and their children.

The specimen sequenced was blood. Source of these receptors: a boy between 2 and 15 years old in good health.

This chain connects TRBV7-2 to TRBJ1-2; D uncertain. Looked up from germline, CDR1 is SGHTA and CDR2 is FQGNSA. The CDR3 covers 12 residues. The ends were cut back, 2 bases at V and 8 bases at J, with 9 bases in the middle. CDR3 in DNA: TGTGCCAGCAGCTTAAGAGGGTTCGGCTACACCTTC. Encoded protein: CASSLRGFGYTF.

There are a few counts of this clonotype. The gene calls are TRBV7-8 and TRBJ2-7; D tentatively reads TRBD1 or TRBD2 (6 bases each). Germline V gene data show CDR1 as SGHVS and CDR2 as FQNEAQ. Trimming stripped 1 base from V and 0 bases from J, with 16 bases between. The CDR3 is 17 amino acids. Written as DNA, the CDR3 is TGTGCCAGCAGCTTAGGGGGGGCCGAGTCGAACTCCTACGAGCAGTACTTC. This translates into CASSLGGAESNSYEQYF.